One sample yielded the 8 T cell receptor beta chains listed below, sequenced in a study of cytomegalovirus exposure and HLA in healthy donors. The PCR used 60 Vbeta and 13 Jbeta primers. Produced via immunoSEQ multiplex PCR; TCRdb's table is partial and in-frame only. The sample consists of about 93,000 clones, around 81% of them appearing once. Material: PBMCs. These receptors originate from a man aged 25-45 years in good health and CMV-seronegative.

The CDR3 loop reads CASRPTGGEAFF. CDR3 nucleotide sequence: TGTGCCAGCAGACCGACAGGGGGTGAAGCTTTCTTT. The chain has TRBV6-5 and TRBJ1-1; 9 bases are a match to TRBD1. Germline V gives CDR1 MNHEY, CDR2 SVGAGI. The V gene end was trimmed by 6 bases and the J gene end by 7 bases; junction bases not matched to a gene: 3. CDR3 length: 12 residues.

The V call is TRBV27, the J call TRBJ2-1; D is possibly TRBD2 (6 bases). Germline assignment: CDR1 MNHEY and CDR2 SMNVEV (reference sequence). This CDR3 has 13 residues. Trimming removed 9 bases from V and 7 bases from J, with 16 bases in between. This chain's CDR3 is CASSTGSRNEQFF. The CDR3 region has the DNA TGTGCCAGTTCAACCGGGAGTAGGAATGAGCAGTTCTTC.

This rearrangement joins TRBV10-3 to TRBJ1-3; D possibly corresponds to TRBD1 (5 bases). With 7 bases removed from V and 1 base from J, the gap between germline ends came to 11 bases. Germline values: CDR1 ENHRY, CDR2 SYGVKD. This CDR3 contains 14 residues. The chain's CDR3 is CAITGGESGNTIYF. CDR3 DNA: TGTGCCATCACGGGGGGAGAGTCTGGAAACACCATATATTTT.

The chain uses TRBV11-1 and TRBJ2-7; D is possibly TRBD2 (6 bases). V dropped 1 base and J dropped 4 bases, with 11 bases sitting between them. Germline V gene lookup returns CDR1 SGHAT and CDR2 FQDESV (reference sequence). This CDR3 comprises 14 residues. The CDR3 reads CASSLGLVGYEQYV. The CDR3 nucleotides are TGTGCCAGCAGCTTAGGACTAGTAGGTTACGAGCAGTACGTC.

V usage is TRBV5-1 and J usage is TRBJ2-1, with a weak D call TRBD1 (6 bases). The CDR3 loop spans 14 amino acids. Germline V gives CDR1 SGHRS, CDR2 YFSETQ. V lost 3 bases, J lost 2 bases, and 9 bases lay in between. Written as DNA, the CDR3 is TGCGCCAGCAGCTGGGACAACCCCTACAATGAGCAGTTCTTC. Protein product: CASSWDNPYNEQFF.

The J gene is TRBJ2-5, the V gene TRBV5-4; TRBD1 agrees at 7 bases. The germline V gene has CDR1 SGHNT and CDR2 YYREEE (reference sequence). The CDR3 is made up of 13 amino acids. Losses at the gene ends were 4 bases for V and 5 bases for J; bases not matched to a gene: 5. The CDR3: CASSVTGVETQYF. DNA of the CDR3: TGTGCCAGCAGCGTTACAGGGGTCGAGACCCAGTACTTC.

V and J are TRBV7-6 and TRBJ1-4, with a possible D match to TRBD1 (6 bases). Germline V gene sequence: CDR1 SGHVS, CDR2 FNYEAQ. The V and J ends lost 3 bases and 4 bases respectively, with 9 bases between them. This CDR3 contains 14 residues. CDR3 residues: CASSFTGSNEKLFF. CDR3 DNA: TGTGCCAGCAGCTTCACAGGGAGTAATGAAAAACTGTTTTTT.

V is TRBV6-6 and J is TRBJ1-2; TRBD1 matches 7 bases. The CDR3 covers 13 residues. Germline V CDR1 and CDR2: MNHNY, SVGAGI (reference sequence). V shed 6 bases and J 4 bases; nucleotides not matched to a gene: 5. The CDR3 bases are TGTGCCAGCAGGGTCGGGACAGCCTATGGCTACACCTTC. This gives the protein CASRVGTAYGYTF.